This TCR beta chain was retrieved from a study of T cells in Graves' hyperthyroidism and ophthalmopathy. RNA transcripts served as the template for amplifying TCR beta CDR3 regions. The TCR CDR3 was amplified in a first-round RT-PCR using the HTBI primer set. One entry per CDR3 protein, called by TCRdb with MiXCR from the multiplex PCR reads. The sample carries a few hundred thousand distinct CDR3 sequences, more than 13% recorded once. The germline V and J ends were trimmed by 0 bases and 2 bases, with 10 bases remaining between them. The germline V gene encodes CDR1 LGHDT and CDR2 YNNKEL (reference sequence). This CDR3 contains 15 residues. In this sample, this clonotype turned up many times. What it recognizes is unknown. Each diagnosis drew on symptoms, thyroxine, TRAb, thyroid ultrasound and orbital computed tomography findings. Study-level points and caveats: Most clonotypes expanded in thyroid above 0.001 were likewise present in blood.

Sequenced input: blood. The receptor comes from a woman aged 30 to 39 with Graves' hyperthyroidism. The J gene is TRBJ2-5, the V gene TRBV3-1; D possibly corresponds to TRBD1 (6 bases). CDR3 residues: CASSQDSGVQETQYF. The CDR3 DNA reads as TGTGCCAGCAGCCAAGATTCAGGGGTACAAGAGACCCAGTACTTC.